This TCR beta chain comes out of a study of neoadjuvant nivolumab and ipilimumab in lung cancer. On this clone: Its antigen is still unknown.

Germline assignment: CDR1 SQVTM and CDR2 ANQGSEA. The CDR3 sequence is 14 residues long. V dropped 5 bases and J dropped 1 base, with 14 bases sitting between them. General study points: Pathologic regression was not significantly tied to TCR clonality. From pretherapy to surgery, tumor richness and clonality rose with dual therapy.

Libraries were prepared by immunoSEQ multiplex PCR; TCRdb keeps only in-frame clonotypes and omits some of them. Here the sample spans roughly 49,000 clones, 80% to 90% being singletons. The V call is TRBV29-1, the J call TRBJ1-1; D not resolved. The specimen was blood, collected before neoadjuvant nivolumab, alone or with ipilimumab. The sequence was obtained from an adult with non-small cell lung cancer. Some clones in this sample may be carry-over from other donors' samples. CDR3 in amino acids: CSVPAGSSNTEAFF. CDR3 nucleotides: TGCAGCGTTCCGGCAGGTAGTTCGAACACTGAAGCTTTCTTT.